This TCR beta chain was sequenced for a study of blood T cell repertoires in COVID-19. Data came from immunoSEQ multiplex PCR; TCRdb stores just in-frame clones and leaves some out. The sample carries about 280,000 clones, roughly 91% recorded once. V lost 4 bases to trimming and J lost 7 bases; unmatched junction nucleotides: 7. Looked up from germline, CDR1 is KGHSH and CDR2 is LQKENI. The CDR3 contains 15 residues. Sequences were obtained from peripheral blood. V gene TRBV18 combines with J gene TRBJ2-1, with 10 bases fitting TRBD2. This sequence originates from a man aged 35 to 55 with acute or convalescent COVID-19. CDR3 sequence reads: CASSLERGGVNEQFF. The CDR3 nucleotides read TGTGCCAGCTCACTTGAGCGGGGGGGCGTGAATGAGCAGTTCTTC.